The clone carrying this T cell receptor beta chain was seen a single time. Its specificity is unknown. Treatment: oral pan-JAK inhibitor, 5-10 mg twice daily. Sorting separated CD4+ and CD8+ T cells out of PBMCs. This CDR3 is built from 15 residues. Germline assignment: CDR1 GTSNPN and CDR2 SVGIG (reference sequence). The germline V and J ends were trimmed by 1 base and 0 bases, with 11 bases remaining between them. The source of the sample is a study of CD8+ T cells in alopecia areata. Study-wide context: For the treated group, dosing was oral tofacitinib at 5 to 10 mg twice daily. Dosing spanned 6 to 18 months on tofacitinib, then 6 months off drug.

Once RNA had been extracted, it was reverse transcribed into cDNA to act as the sequencing template. Sequencing was performed with immunoSEQ multiplex PCR; in TCRdb, only in-frame clones are kept and a portion is missing. The table shows approximately 280,000 clones, with roughly 64% occurring only once. The study's findings and limits: Although TCR sharing was seen in mice, sharing across patients was less clear, possibly for HLA-related reasons.

The rearrangement links TRBV30 to TRBJ2-3, with D perhaps being TRBD1 or TRBD2 (6 bases each). This sequence was found in a human donor with alopecia areata. Specimen: CD4+ T cells sorted from blood, collected at week 24, from a patient treated with tofacitinib. CDR3 sequence reads: CAWSDRGPSTDTQYF. In nucleotides, the CDR3 is TGTGCCTGGAGTGACCGGGGGCCTAGCACAGATACGCAGTATTTT.